This TCR beta chain was recorded in a study of identical twins. Broader study findings: Cross-sectional statistical analysis was relied on for the conclusions, without the same donors being followed.

About this clonotype itself: Its specificity is not known.

One entry per CDR3 protein results from TCRdb running MiXCR on the 5' RACE reads. Of 650,000 to 750,000 distinct CDR3 sequences listed, around 20% were seen once; the top ten hold roughly 4.3%. The V and J ends lost 0 bases and 1 base respectively, with 15 bases between them. From germline, CDR1 is ENHRY and CDR2 SYGVKD. The CDR3 has 17 amino acids. A further study also used this sample, focusing on T cells expressing NK-cell markers. This second report adds: Out of eight donors sequenced, seven tested HCMV-seropositive and the remaining one seronegative. These same clonotypes (in several donors) also led the CD3+CD56-NKG2C+ fraction.

The chain joins TRBV10-3 to TRBJ1-2; D perhaps matches TRBD1 (6 bases). The clonotype comes from a woman between 18 and 29 years old in good health. The sequenced sample consisted of PBMCs. The CDR3 sequence: CAISESRDNSYNYGYTF. The DNA for the CDR3 is TGTGCCATCAGTGAGTCAAGGGACAACTCTTATAACTATGGCTACACCTTC.